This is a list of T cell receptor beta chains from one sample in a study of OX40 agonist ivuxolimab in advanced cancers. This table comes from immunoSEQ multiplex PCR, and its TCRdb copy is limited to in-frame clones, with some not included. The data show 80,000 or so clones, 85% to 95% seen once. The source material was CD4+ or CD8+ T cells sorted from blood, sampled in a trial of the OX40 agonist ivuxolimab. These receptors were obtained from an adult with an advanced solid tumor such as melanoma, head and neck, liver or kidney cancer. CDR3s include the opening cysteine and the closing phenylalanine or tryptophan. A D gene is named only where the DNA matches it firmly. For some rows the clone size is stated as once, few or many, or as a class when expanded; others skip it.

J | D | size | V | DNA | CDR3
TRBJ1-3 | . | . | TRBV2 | TGTGCCAGCAGTGGGGCCGCTGGAAACACCATATATTTT | CASSGAAGNTIYF
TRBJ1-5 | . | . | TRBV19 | TGTGCCAGCGGGTGGGGGCTGGTGAGCAATCAGCCCCAGCATTTT | CASGWGLVSNQPQHF
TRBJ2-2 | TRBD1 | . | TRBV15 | TGTGCCACCAGCCCTGACAGGGTCGGCACCGGGGAGCTGTTTTTT | CATSPDRVGTGELFF
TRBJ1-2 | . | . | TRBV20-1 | TGCAGTGCTAGAGGGGGCTATGGCTACACCTTC | CSARGGYGYTF
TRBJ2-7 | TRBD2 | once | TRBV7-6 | TGTGCCAGCAGCTCCTATAGCGGGGGGCACCCCTACGAGCAGTACTTC | CASSSYSGGHPYEQYF
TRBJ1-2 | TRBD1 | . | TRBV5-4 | TGTGCCAGCAGCTCCCGGACAGGTTATGGCTACACCTTC | CASSSRTGYGYTF
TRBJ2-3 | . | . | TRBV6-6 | TGTGCCAGCAGTTACATGGGGGTAGGGCGCACAGATACGCAGTATTTT | CASSYMGVGRTDTQYF
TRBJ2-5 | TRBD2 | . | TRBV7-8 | TGTGCCAGCAGCTTACCCATCAGGGCTAGCGGGGCTAGAGAGACCCAGTACTTC | CASSLPIRASGARETQYF
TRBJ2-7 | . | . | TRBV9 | TGTGCCAGCAGCGTAGAATTGGAGGGAGAGCAGTACTTC | CASSVELEGEQYF
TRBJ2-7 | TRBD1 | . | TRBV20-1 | TGCAGTGCCAGGGACAGCTACGAGCAGTACTTC | CSARDSYEQYF
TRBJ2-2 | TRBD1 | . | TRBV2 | TGTGTAATCGACAGGGATAACACCGGGGAGCTGTTTTTT | CVIDRDNTGELFF
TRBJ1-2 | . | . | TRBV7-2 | TGTGCCAGCAGCTTAGAGACAGAAGCCGGTAAAAACTATGGCTACACCTTC | CASSLETEAGKNYGYTF
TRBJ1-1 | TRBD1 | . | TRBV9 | TGTGCCAGCAGTAGACAGGGGGTCACTGAAGCTTTCTTT | CASSRQGVTEAFF
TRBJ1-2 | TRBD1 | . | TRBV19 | TGTGCCAGTAGTATAGGGGACAGGGATGGCTACACCTTC | CASSIGDRDGYTF
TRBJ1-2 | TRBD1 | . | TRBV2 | TGTGCCAGCAGTGGGGACAGGGCATCGAACTATGGCTACACCTTC | CASSGDRASNYGYTF
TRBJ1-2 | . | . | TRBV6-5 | TGTGCCACCACTACAGGGAACTATGGCTACACCTTC | CATTTGNYGYTF
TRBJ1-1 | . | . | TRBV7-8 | TGTGCCAGCAGCTTGTCCACAGGTTTCCCCCCTGCTGAAGCTTTCTTT | CASSLSTGFPPAEAFF
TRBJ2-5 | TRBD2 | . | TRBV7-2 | TGTGCCAGCAGCTTAGTGCTAGCGGTAGCGGAGACCCAGTACTTC | CASSLVLAVAETQYF
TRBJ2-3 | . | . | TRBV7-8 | TGTGCCAGCAGCTTACCCAGGGCCCGAAGCGCAGATACGCAGTATTTT | CASSLPRARSADTQYF